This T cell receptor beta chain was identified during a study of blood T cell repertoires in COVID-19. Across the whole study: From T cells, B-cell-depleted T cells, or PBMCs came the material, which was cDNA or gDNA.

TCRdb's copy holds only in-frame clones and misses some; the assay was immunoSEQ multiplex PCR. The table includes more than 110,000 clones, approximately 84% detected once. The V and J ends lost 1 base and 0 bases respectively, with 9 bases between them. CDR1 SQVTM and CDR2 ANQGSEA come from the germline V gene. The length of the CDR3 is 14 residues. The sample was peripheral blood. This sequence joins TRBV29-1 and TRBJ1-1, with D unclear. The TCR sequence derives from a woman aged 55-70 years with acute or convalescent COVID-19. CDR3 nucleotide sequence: TGCAGCGTTGAAGGGGCTGGAATGAACACTGAAGCTTTCTTT. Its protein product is CSVEGAGMNTEAFF.